These T cell receptor beta chains were read from a single sample in a study of blood T cell repertoires in COVID-19. Assay used: immunoSEQ multiplex PCR; TCRdb lists only in-frame clones, some missing. The sample has over 250,000 clones, 88% seen once; the top ten hold 0.75% to 1%. Sequencing was performed on PBMCs or T cells enriched from blood (not recorded which). All receptors come from a woman aged 30 to 39 who had recovered from COVID-19. CDR3s include the opening cysteine and the closing phenylalanine or tryptophan. The order of the fields is J gene, D gene, V gene, clone size, CDR3 DNA, CDR3 protein. A D gene is named only where the DNA matches it firmly. Size is omitted from some rows. Given values are once, few, many or a class for expanded clones.

j_call: TRBJ2-7; d_call: NA; v_call: TRBV5-1; clone_size: NA; cdr3_nt: TGCGCCAGCAGCTTGGGGCAGGCCCACGAGCAGTACTTC; cdr3_aa: CASSLGQAHEQYF
j_call: TRBJ1-1; d_call: NA; v_call: TRBV5-1; clone_size: NA; cdr3_nt: TGCGCCAGCAGGATCAGGGCAAAGAACACTGAAGCTTTCTTT; cdr3_aa: CASRIRAKNTEAFF
j_call: TRBJ1-6; d_call: NA; v_call: TRBV6-5; clone_size: few; cdr3_nt: TGTGCCAGCAGTTACATAACGACGGGGTCACCCCTCCACTTT; cdr3_aa: CASSYITTGSPLHF
j_call: TRBJ2-2; d_call: NA; v_call: TRBV27; clone_size: NA; cdr3_nt: TGTGCCAGCAGTTTGGAGGAACGGACCGGGGAGCTGTTTTTT; cdr3_aa: CASSLEERTGELFF
j_call: TRBJ2-5; d_call: NA; v_call: TRBV18; clone_size: NA; cdr3_nt: TGTGCCAGCTCACCTTCTCGAGGAGAGACCCAGTACTTC; cdr3_aa: CASSPSRGETQYF
j_call: TRBJ2-5; d_call: TRBD1; v_call: TRBV7-7; clone_size: few; cdr3_nt: TGTGCCAGCAGCTTAGGCTCAGGGGGCGCAATTGAGACCCAGTACTTC; cdr3_aa: CASSLGSGGAIETQYF
j_call: TRBJ2-6; d_call: NA; v_call: TRBV14; clone_size: once; cdr3_nt: TGTGCCAGCAGCCAAGGATTTAGGGGCAGCCTGCCTGGGGCCAACGTCCTGACTTTC; cdr3_aa: CASSQGFRGSLPGANVLTF
j_call: TRBJ1-5; d_call: TRBD1; v_call: TRBV11-2; clone_size: NA; cdr3_nt: TGTGCCAGCAGCTTAGGAATAGGGACAGGGGGCCAGCCCCAGCATTTT; cdr3_aa: CASSLGIGTGGQPQHF
j_call: TRBJ1-6; d_call: NA; v_call: TRBV21-1; clone_size: few; cdr3_nt: TGTGCCAGCAGCAAAGACCAACTTGGGGGACATCCACCCCTCCACTTT; cdr3_aa: CASSKDQLGGHPPLHF
j_call: TRBJ1-5; d_call: NA; v_call: TRBV27; clone_size: NA; cdr3_nt: TGTGCCAGCAGTAGAGGACCCTCGGGGAGCAATCAGCCCCAGCATTTT; cdr3_aa: CASSRGPSGSNQPQHF
j_call: TRBJ2-5; d_call: TRBD2; v_call: TRBV5-1; clone_size: NA; cdr3_nt: TGCGCCAGCAGCTTGGAGCTAGCGGTAGAGACCCAGTACTTC; cdr3_aa: CASSLELAVETQYF
j_call: TRBJ1-1; d_call: NA; v_call: TRBV15; clone_size: NA; cdr3_nt: TGTGCCACCAGCAGACAGGGGAACACTGAAGCTTTCTTT; cdr3_aa: CATSRQGNTEAFF
j_call: TRBJ1-1; d_call: NA; v_call: TRBV28; clone_size: NA; cdr3_nt: TGTGCCAGCAATGGACAGACCACTGAAGCTTTCTTT; cdr3_aa: CASNGQTTEAFF
j_call: TRBJ1-6; d_call: NA; v_call: TRBV7-2; clone_size: NA; cdr3_nt: TGTGCCAGCAGCTCGGTTACAGGGTCCTATAATTCACCCCTCCACTTT; cdr3_aa: CASSSVTGSYNSPLHF
j_call: TRBJ2-7; d_call: NA; v_call: TRBV5-1; clone_size: NA; cdr3_nt: TGCGCCAGCAGCATAAGACAGGCCCCTTCACACGAGCAGTACTTC; cdr3_aa: CASSIRQAPSHEQYF
j_call: TRBJ2-1; d_call: TRBD1; v_call: TRBV6-2/TRBV6-3; clone_size: NA; cdr3_nt: TGTGCCAGCAGTGCTTCGACAGGGGGCAACTCCTACAATGAGCAGTTCTTC; cdr3_aa: CASSASTGGNSYNEQFF
j_call: TRBJ1-2; d_call: NA; v_call: TRBV11-2; clone_size: NA; cdr3_nt: TGTGCCAGCAGCTTTGACAGGACCCTTTATGGCTACACCTTC; cdr3_aa: CASSFDRTLYGYTF
j_call: TRBJ2-7; d_call: NA; v_call: TRBV7-9; clone_size: NA; cdr3_nt: TGTGCCAGCAGCTCCCAGGGTTACGAGCAGTACTTC; cdr3_aa: CASSSQGYEQYF
j_call: TRBJ2-2; d_call: NA; v_call: TRBV2; clone_size: NA; cdr3_nt: TGTGCCAGCAGGGCGGGACTCCCAGCCACCCTCACCGGGGAGCTGTTTTTT; cdr3_aa: CASRAGLPATLTGELFF
j_call: TRBJ1-1; d_call: NA; v_call: TRBV28; clone_size: NA; cdr3_nt: TGTGCCAGCAGTTCCCTCCCCGGGAGGGTGAACACTGAAGCTTTCTTT; cdr3_aa: CASSSLPGRVNTEAFF
j_call: TRBJ2-7; d_call: TRBD2; v_call: TRBV5-4; clone_size: NA; cdr3_nt: TGTGCCAGCAGTCCTCGCCTCGCCGAAGCGGGGGACCTCTCCTACGAGCAGTACTTC; cdr3_aa: CASSPRLAEAGDLSYEQYF
j_call: TRBJ1-5; d_call: TRBD1; v_call: TRBV27; clone_size: once; cdr3_nt: TGTGCCAGCAGTCTCACGACAGGGGGCAATCAGCCCCAGCATTTT; cdr3_aa: CASSLTTGGNQPQHF
j_call: TRBJ1-6; d_call: TRBD1; v_call: TRBV18; clone_size: NA; cdr3_nt: TGTGCCAGCTCGCCTGGGACAGGGGGCGATTCACCCCTCCACTTT; cdr3_aa: CASSPGTGGDSPLHF
j_call: TRBJ2-7; d_call: TRBD1; v_call: TRBV28; clone_size: NA; cdr3_nt: TGTGCCAGCAGTCCGGTTGGGACAGGGGACAGGGAGCAGTACTTC; cdr3_aa: CASSPVGTGDREQYF
j_call: TRBJ1-2; d_call: NA; v_call: TRBV5-1; clone_size: NA; cdr3_nt: TGCGCCAGCAGCTCACCCCGCGGACAGCCGATGAACTATGGCTACACCTTC; cdr3_aa: CASSSPRGQPMNYGYTF
j_call: TRBJ2-2; d_call: NA; v_call: TRBV5-1; clone_size: NA; cdr3_nt: TGCGCCAGCAGCTCGCGACAGTACACCGGGGAGCTGTTTTTT; cdr3_aa: CASSSRQYTGELFF
j_call: TRBJ1-5; d_call: TRBD1; v_call: TRBV4-1; clone_size: NA; cdr3_nt: TGCGCCAGCAGCCAAGATCAAAGACAGGGGGACAATCAGCCCCAGCATTTT; cdr3_aa: CASSQDQRQGDNQPQHF
j_call: TRBJ2-7; d_call: NA; v_call: TRBV7-9; clone_size: once; cdr3_nt: TGTGCCAGCAGCTCCCAGGGGCAGATCCAGCAGTACTTC; cdr3_aa: CASSSQGQIQQYF
j_call: TRBJ2-3; d_call: TRBD1; v_call: TRBV2; clone_size: NA; cdr3_nt: TGTGCCAGCAGTCCGGACAGGGCCACAGATACGCAGTATTTT; cdr3_aa: CASSPDRATDTQYF
j_call: TRBJ2-1; d_call: NA; v_call: TRBV5-1; clone_size: NA; cdr3_nt: TGCGCCAGCAGCTCGGACAGTCGCTCCTACAATGAGCAGTTCTTC; cdr3_aa: CASSSDSRSYNEQFF
j_call: TRBJ2-7; d_call: NA; v_call: TRBV28; clone_size: NA; cdr3_nt: TGTGCCAGCAGTTTATACCCCCCGGCCCAGAGGAGGGCCTACGAGCAGTACTTC; cdr3_aa: CASSLYPPAQRRAYEQYF
j_call: TRBJ2-3; d_call: NA; v_call: TRBV3-1/TRBV3-2; clone_size: once; cdr3_nt: TGTGCCAGCAGCCTTAGGGGCTTAGATACGCAGTATTTT; cdr3_aa: CASSLRGLDTQYF
j_call: TRBJ2-7; d_call: NA; v_call: TRBV4-1; clone_size: few; cdr3_nt: TGCGCCAGCAGCCTGGGGAACCAGGGTTTCCACGAGCAGTACTTC; cdr3_aa: CASSLGNQGFHEQYF
j_call: TRBJ2-7; d_call: NA; v_call: TRBV6-2/TRBV6-3; clone_size: NA; cdr3_nt: TGTGCCAGCAGTTACTCGAGGATCAGCTCCTACGAGCAGTACTTC; cdr3_aa: CASSYSRISSYEQYF
j_call: TRBJ1-2; d_call: TRBD1; v_call: TRBV28; clone_size: NA; cdr3_nt: TGTGCCAGCAAATCACCGGGACAGGGAGCTAACTATGGCTACACCTTC; cdr3_aa: CASKSPGQGANYGYTF
j_call: TRBJ2-7; d_call: NA; v_call: TRBV6-5; clone_size: NA; cdr3_nt: TGTGCCAGCAGTTACGAGGGCTACGAGCAGTACTTC; cdr3_aa: CASSYEGYEQYF
j_call: TRBJ1-4; d_call: TRBD1; v_call: TRBV10-3; clone_size: NA; cdr3_nt: TGTGCCATCAGTGATGACTTGGTTAGGGACAGGGGTGAAGCTACTAATGAAAAACTGTTTTTT; cdr3_aa: CAISDDLVRDRGEATNEKLFF
j_call: TRBJ2-7; d_call: NA; v_call: TRBV5-4; clone_size: NA; cdr3_nt: TGTGCCAGCAGCCCACGGGGGGGACAGAGTACCTACGAGCAGTACTTC; cdr3_aa: CASSPRGGQSTYEQYF